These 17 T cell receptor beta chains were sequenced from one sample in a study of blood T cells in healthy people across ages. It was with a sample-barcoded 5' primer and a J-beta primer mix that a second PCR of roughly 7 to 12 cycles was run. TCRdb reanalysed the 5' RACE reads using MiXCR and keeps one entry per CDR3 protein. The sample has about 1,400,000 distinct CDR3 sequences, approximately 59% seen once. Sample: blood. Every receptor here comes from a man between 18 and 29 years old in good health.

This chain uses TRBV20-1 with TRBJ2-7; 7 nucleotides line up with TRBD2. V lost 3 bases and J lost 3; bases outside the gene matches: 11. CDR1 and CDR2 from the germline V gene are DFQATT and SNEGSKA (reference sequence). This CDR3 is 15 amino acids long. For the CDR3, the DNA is TGCAGTGCTAGTTTTTCGGGGGAGGGCGGCTACGAGCAGTACTTC. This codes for CSASFSGEGGYEQYF.

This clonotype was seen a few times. CDR3 nucleotides: TGTGCCAGCAGTCGGGGGGCCCTGAACACTGAAGCTTTCTTT. As protein: CASSRGALNTEAFF. V and J are TRBV25-1 and TRBJ1-1, with D maybe TRBD1 (6 bases). V lost 5 bases and J lost 0, with 10 bases in between. The CDR3 runs 14 residues. Per the germline V gene, CDR1 is MGHDK and CDR2 is SYGVNS.

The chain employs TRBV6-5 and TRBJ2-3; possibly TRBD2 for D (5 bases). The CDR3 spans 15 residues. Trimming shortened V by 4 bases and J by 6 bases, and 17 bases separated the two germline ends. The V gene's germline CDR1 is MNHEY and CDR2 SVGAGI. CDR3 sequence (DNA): TGTGCCAGCAGTTCCCGGCGGGCTGATAACGATACGCAGTATTTT. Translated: CASSSRRADNDTQYF.

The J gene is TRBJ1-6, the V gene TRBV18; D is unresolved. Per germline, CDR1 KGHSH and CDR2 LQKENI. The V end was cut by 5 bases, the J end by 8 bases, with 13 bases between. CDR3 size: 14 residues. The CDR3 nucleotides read TGTGCCAGCTCATCCCGACCAGGTGATTCACCCCTCCACTTT. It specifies CASSSRPGDSPLHF. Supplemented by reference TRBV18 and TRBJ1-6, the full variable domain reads NAGVMQNPRHLVRRRGQEARLRCSPMKGHSHVYWYRQLPEEGLKFMVYLQKENIIDESGMPKERFSAEFPKEGPSILRIQQVVRGDSAAYFCASSSRPGDSPLHFGNGTRLTVT.

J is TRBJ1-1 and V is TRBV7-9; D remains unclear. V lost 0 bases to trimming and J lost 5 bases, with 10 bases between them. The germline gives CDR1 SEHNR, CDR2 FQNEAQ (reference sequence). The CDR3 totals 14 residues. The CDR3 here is CASSLARTSTEAFF. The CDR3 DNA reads TGTGCCAGCAGCTTAGCCAGAACGAGTACTGAAGCTTTCTTT.

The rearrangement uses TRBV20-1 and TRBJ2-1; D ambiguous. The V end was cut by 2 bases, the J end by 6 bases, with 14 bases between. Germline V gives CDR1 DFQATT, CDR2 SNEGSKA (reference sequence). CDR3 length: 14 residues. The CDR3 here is CSARRSETFNEQFF. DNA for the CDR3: TGCAGTGCTAGAAGGTCAGAAACTTTCAATGAGCAGTTCTTC.

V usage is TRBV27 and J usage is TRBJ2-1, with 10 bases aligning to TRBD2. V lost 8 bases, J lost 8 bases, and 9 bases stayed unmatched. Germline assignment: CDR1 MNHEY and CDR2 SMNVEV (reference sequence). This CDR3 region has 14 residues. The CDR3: CASPTSGVVDEQFF. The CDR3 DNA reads TGTGCCAGCCCAACTAGCGGGGTGGTGGATGAGCAGTTCTTC.

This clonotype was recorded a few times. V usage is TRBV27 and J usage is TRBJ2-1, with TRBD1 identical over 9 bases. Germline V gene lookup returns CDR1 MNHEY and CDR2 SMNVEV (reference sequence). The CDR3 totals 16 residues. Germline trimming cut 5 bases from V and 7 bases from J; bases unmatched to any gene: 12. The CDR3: CASSLGQGRVWNEQFF. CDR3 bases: TGTGCCAGCAGTCTGGGACAGGGAAGAGTTTGGAATGAGCAGTTCTTC.

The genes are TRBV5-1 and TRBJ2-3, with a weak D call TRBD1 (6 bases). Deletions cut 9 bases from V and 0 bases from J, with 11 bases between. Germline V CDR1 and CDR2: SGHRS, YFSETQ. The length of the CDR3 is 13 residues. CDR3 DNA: TGCGCCACCAGGACAGTAAGCACAGATACGCAGTATTTT. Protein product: CATRTVSTDTQYF.

In nucleotides, the CDR3 is TGTGCCAGCCAGAGGGGGACAGGGGATTATGGCTACACCTTC. Protein product: CASQRGTGDYGYTF. The chain employs TRBV12-3 or TRBV12-4 and TRBJ1-2, with TRBD1 matching 10 bases. V was pared by 8 bases and J by 5 bases, with 8 bases of the junction left unmatched. The CDR3 runs to 14 residues.

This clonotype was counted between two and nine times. The CDR3 reads CASSQAQRGDEQFF. DNA of the CDR3: TGTGCCAGCAGCCAGGCCCAGAGGGGGGATGAGCAGTTCTTC. J is TRBJ2-1 and V is TRBV3-1; either TRBD1 or TRBD2 may supply D (6 bases each). The CDR3 has 14 amino acids. Germline CDR1 reads LGHDT; CDR2 reads YNNKEL (reference sequence). Trimming removed 3 bases at V and 8 bases at J, with 14 bases between.

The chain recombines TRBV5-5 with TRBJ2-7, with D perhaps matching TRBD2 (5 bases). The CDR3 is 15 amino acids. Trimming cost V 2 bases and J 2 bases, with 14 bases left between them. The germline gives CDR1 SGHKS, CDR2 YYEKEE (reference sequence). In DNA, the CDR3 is TGTGCCAGCAGCTTCTCATCTAGCCCTACCTACGAGCAGTACTTC. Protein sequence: CASSFSSSPTYEQYF.

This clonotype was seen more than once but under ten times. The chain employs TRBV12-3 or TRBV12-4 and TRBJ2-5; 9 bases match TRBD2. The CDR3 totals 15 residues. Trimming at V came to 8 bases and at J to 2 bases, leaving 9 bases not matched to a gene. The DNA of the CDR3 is TGTGCCAGCGAAGTGCTAGCGGGAACACAAGAGACCCAGTACTTC. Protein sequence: CASEVLAGTQETQYF.

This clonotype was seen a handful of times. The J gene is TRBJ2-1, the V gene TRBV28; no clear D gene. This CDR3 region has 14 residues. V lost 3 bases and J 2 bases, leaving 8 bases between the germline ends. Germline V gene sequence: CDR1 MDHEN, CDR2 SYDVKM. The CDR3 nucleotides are TGTGCCAGCAGTTTTAAACCCACCTACAATGAGCAGTTCTTC. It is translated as CASSFKPTYNEQFF.

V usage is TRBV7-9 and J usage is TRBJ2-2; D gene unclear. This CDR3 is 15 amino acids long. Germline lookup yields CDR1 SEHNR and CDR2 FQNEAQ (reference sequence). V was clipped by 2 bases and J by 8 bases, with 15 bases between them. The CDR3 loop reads CASSLTTGQRGELFF. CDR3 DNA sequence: TGTGCCAGCAGCTTAACGACCGGGCAGAGGGGGGAGCTGTTTTTT.

As DNA, the CDR3 is TGCGCCAGCAGCTCCTTTAAGGGGGCGCAGGGCAATCAGCCCCAGCATTTT. It yields the protein CASSSFKGAQGNQPQHF. The chain uses TRBV4-1 and TRBJ1-5; TRBD1 matches at 7 bases. Per the germline V gene, CDR1 is MGHRA and CDR2 is YSYEKL. This CDR3 has 17 residues. J was trimmed by 2 bases and V by 5 bases; bases with no gene match: 12.

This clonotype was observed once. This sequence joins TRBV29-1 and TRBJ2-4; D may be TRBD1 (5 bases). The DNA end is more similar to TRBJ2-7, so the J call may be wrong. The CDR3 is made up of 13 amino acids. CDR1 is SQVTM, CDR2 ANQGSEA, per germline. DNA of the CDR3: TGCAGCGTTGTGGACACCAATTCCTACGAGCAGTACTTC. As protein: CSVVDTNSYEQYF.